These 23 T cell receptor beta chains were sequenced from one sample in a study of a mutant IDH1 vaccine in newly diagnosed glioma. Their recognized antigens are unknown. The data were produced by immunoSEQ multiplex PCR, yet TCRdb's version contains in-frame clones alone and is incomplete. This sample yields roughly 130,000 clones, of which around 80% are seen a single time; 4.5% to 6% belongs to the top ten. Time point noted: week 11, during vaccination. Doses consisted of 300 ug of mutant IDH1 20-mer peptide each, paired with topical imiquimod. The source was PBMCs, collected from a glioma patient whose treatment included an IDH1 peptide vaccine. The receptors shown here come from a man aged 40-49 years with glioma.

This clone showed up just once. V is TRBV7-2 and J is TRBJ1-6; D is ambiguous. Between the trimmed V and J ends, which lost 3 bases and 8 bases, there was a span of 5 bases. The CDR3 runs to 12 residues. Germline assignment: CDR1 SGHTA and CDR2 FQGNSA. The CDR3 loop is CASSLWDSPLHF. The CDR3 DNA reads TGTGCCAGCAGCTTGTGGGATTCACCCCTCCACTTT.

The chain employs TRBV5-6 and TRBJ2-4; tentative D call: TRBD1 (5 bases). Germline CDR1 SGHDT, CDR2 YYEEEE. This CDR3 spans 17 amino acids. Between the trimmed V and J ends, which lost 0 bases and 0 bases, there was a span of 13 bases. The CDR3 bases are TGTGCCAGCAGCTTGGGGCAAAGACAGATAGCCAAAAACATTCAGTACTTC. Its translation is CASSLGQRQIAKNIQYF.

The chain combines TRBV5-6 with TRBJ1-6; no clear D gene. Trimming took off 1 base at V and 9 bases at J, with 11 bases between the two ends. CDR1 is SGHDT and CDR2 is YYEEEE in the germline V gene. The CDR3 covers 14 residues. The DNA for the CDR3 is TGTGCCAGCAGCTTGAAGAGGGTAGGTTCACCCCTCCACTTT. It encodes CASSLKRVGSPLHF.

In the case of this clone: Other nucleotide sequences in the sample specify the same CDR3. This rearrangement joins TRBV7-8 to TRBJ2-1; D is uncertain. The length of the CDR3 is 12 residues. V lost 1 base and J lost 7, with 5 bases in between. CDR1 and CDR2 (germline): SGHVS, FQNEAQ. CDR3 in DNA: TGTGCCAGCAGCTTAGGAGTTAATGAGCAGTTCTTC. It specifies CASSLGVNEQFF.

The rearrangement links TRBV10-1 to TRBJ2-5; 9 bases match TRBD2. Germline CDR1 WNHNN, CDR2 SYGVQD (reference sequence). This CDR3 has 17 amino acids. The V segment lost 7 bases and the J segment 0 bases; nucleotides outside the gene matches: 12. CDR3 loop: CASTPRPERGDQETQYF. Written as DNA, the CDR3 is TGCGCCAGCACTCCTCGGCCCGAGCGGGGGGACCAAGAGACCCAGTACTTC.

The chain employs TRBV6-5 and TRBJ2-1; tentatively, D is TRBD1 (6 bases). Germline V gives CDR1 MNHEY, CDR2 SVGAGI. This CDR3 comprises 14 residues. V gave up 5 bases and J gave up 1 base, with 9 bases separating them. CDR3 in DNA: TGTGCCAGCAGTCCCAGGGGTTCCTACAATGAGCAGTTCTTC. This gives the protein CASSPRGSYNEQFF.

CDR3 sequence (DNA): TGTGCCAGCAGCTTGGCTCCTAATGGGGCCAACGTCCTGACTTTC. Translation: CASSLAPNGANVLTF. V is TRBV5-6 and J is TRBJ2-6; D unresolved. The ends were cut back, 0 bases at V and 3 bases at J, with 7 bases in the middle. CDR1 is SGHDT, CDR2 YYEEEE, per germline. This CDR3 region has 15 residues.

This clone was seen once. This chain connects TRBV19 to TRBJ2-7; D may be TRBD1 (6 bases). V lost 3 bases, J lost 4 bases, and 19 bases lay in between. The germline V gene has CDR1 LNHDA and CDR2 SQIVND (reference sequence). The CDR3 consists of 16 residues. The CDR3 DNA reads as TGTGCCAGTAGTATGCCGGACAGATTAACGTTTTACGAGCAGTACTTC. Translating it yields CASSMPDRLTFYEQYF.

The chain employs TRBV10-3 and TRBJ1-2; D gene ambiguous. This CDR3 spans 14 amino acids. The germline V gene has CDR1 ENHRY and CDR2 SYGVKD. V gave up 3 bases and J gave up 1 base, with 9 bases separating them. In DNA, the CDR3 is TGTGCCATCAGTGACTTCCAGGATAACTATGGCTACACCTTC. The encoded protein is CAISDFQDNYGYTF.

The chain combines TRBV30 with TRBJ1-4; 7 nucleotides match TRBD1. CDR1 and CDR2 from the germline V gene are GTSNPN and SVGIG (reference sequence). V trimming: 5 bases; J trimming: 3 bases; junction bases outside the gene matches: 6. This CDR3 contains 14 residues. Here the CDR3 DNA reads TGTGCCTGGCAGACAGGGAGCCCTAATGAAAAACTGTTTTTT. Translating it yields CAWQTGSPNEKLFF.

The chain employs TRBV18 and TRBJ1-3; no firm D call. The CDR3 length is 16 residues. Trimming took 3 bases from V and 0 from J, leaving 12 bases between them. The germline gives CDR1 KGHSH, CDR2 LQKENI. CDR3 amino acids: CASSPLRGSSGNTIYF. The DNA of the CDR3 is TGTGCCAGCTCACCCCTCCGAGGGAGCTCTGGAAACACCATATATTTT.

DNA for the CDR3: TGTGCCATCAGTGAAATAAAGAGCAGCGCCTACGAGCAGTACTTC. Protein product: CAISEIKSSAYEQYF. V gene TRBV10-3 combines with J gene TRBJ2-7, with unresolved D. CDR1 ENHRY and CDR2 SYGVKD come from the germline V gene. The CDR3 is 15 amino acids. V was cut by 3 bases and J by 2 bases, with 14 bases left in between.

This rearrangement joins TRBV7-2 to TRBJ2-3; D might be TRBD2 (5 bases). The CDR3 has 16 residues. Germline loops: CDR1 SGHTA, CDR2 FQGNSA. V dropped 1 base and J dropped 2 bases, with 13 bases sitting between them. This chain's CDR3 is CASSLGLGRATDTQYF. CDR3 coding DNA: TGTGCCAGCAGCTTAGGGCTCGGGCGGGCCACAGATACGCAGTATTTT. The full variable domain, its missing parts supplied by reference TRBV7-2 and TRBJ2-3, is GAGVSQSPSNKVTEKGKDVELRCDPISGHTALYWYRQSLGQGLEFLIYFQGNSAPDKSGLPSDRFSAERTGGSVSTLTIQRTQQEDSAVYLCASSLGLGRATDTQYFGPGTRLTVL.

The chain couples TRBV27 to TRBJ1-1; 7 bases agree with TRBD1. The CDR3 length is 15 residues. Germline trimming cut 5 bases from V and 1 base from J; bases unmatched to any gene: 7. The germline gives CDR1 MNHEY, CDR2 SMNVEV (reference sequence). The CDR3 DNA reads as TGTGCCAGCAGTCTTGGGTCAGGGGGGAACACTGAAGCTTTCTTT. Amino acids: CASSLGSGGNTEAFF.

This clone is a singleton in its sample. The chain is built from TRBV9 and TRBJ2-1; 12 bases line up with TRBD2. Germline V CDR1 and CDR2: SGDLS, YYNGEE. The length of the CDR3 is 16 residues. With V trimmed by 0 bases and J by 6 bases, 4 bases remained unmatched. CDR3 DNA sequence: TGTGCCAGCAGCGTAGGACTAGCGGGAGCGTCCAATGAGCAGTTCTTC. This gives the protein CASSVGLAGASNEQFF.

The V call is TRBV19, the J call TRBJ1-4, with 7 positions matching TRBD1. The ends lost 9 bases at V and 4 bases at J; junction bases unmatched: 8. The CDR3 has 14 residues. Per the germline V gene, CDR1 is LNHDA and CDR2 is SQIVND (reference sequence). The CDR3, as DNA: TGTGCCAGCCTGGGGACAGTGGGTAATGAAAAACTGTTTTTT. It specifies CASLGTVGNEKLFF.

V is TRBV4-3 and J is TRBJ2-3; no clear D. Per the germline V gene, CDR1 is LGHNA and CDR2 is YSLEER. Trimming took off 4 bases at V and 4 bases at J, with 9 bases between the two ends. The CDR3 has 13 residues. The CDR3 nucleotides read TGCGCCAGCAGCCCTCCAGGTTCAGATACGCAGTATTTT. Encoded protein: CASSPPGSDTQYF.

The gene calls are TRBV7-2 and TRBJ2-7, with 7 bases matching TRBD2. The CDR3 consists of 14 residues. V dropped 2 bases and J dropped 1; count of bases not matched to a gene: 2. Germline V CDR1 and CDR2: SGHTA, FQGNSA. The CDR3 coding sequence is TGTGCCAGCAGCTTACAGGGAGGGTCCTACGAGCAGTACTTC. This codes for CASSLQGGSYEQYF. The full variable domain, its missing parts supplied by reference TRBV7-2 and TRBJ2-7, is GAGVSQSPSNKVTEKGKDVELRCDPISGHTALYWYRQSLGQGLEFLIYFQGNSAPDKSGLPSDRFSAERTGGSVSTLTIQRTQQEDSAVYLCASSLQGGSYEQYFGPGTRLTVT.

This chain connects TRBV7-9 to TRBJ1-1, with D unresolved. Germline V lookup: CDR1 SEHNR, CDR2 FQNEAQ (reference sequence). This CDR3 region has 14 residues. V lost 0 bases to trimming and J lost 2 bases, with 7 bases between them. The CDR3 reads CASSLANRNTEAFF. The CDR3 nucleotides read TGTGCCAGCAGCTTAGCGAACCGAAACACTGAAGCTTTCTTT. The variable domain in full, with the rest retrieved from reference TRBV7-9 and TRBJ1-1, is DTGVSQNPRHKITKRGQNVTFRCDPISEHNRLYWYRQTLGQGPEFLTYFQNEAQLEKSRLLSDRFSAERPKGSFSTLEIQRTEQGDSAMYLCASSLANRNTEAFFGQGTRLTVV.

This clone was counted between two and nine times. The V and J genes are TRBV7-6 and TRBJ2-3; D perhaps matches TRBD2 (6 bases). The V and J ends lost 0 bases and 4 bases respectively, with 11 bases between them. Germline values: CDR1 SGHVS, CDR2 FNYEAQ. This CDR3 has 15 residues. DNA of the CDR3: TGTGCCAGCAGCTTAGCGGGGGGAAGTTCAGATACGCAGTATTTT. Encoded protein: CASSLAGGSSDTQYF.

This clone was recorded at least ten times. This may be a read error: a much more frequent sequence differs by one nucleotide. The genes are TRBV4-2 and TRBJ2-7; maybe TRBD2 (7 bases). Trimming shortened V by 0 bases and J by 7 bases, and 19 bases separated the two germline ends. The CDR3 contains 16 residues. CDR1 is LGHNA and CDR2 is YNFKEQ in the germline V gene. The CDR3 reads CASSQDGGGRGREQYF. Written as DNA, the CDR3 is TGTGCCAGCAGCCAAGATGGGGGGGGAAGGGGGAGGGAGCAGTACTTC.

The chain carries TRBV28 and TRBJ1-3; the D is unclear. Deletions cut 5 bases from V and 0 bases from J, with 11 bases between. Per the germline V gene, CDR1 is MDHEN and CDR2 is SYDVKM. The length of the CDR3 is 15 residues. This chain's CDR3 is CASSRPALSGNTIYF. CDR3 nucleotides: TGTGCCAGCAGTCGTCCAGCCCTCTCTGGAAACACCATATATTTT.

The chain carries TRBV5-1 and TRBJ2-5; D is undetermined. This CDR3 spans 13 amino acids. V was cut by 2 bases and J by 2 bases, with 7 bases left in between. CDR1 is SGHRS, CDR2 YFSETQ, per germline. CDR3 protein: CASSFGRQETQYF. The CDR3 nucleotides read TGCGCCAGCAGCTTTGGCAGGCAAGAGACCCAGTACTTC. Supplemented by reference TRBV5-1 and TRBJ2-5, the full variable domain reads KAGVTQTPRYLIKTRGQQVTLSCSPISGHRSVSWYQQTPGQGLQFLFEYFSETQRNKGNFPGRFSGRQFSNSRSEMNVSTLELGDSALYLCASSFGRQETQYFGPGTRLLVL.